This TCR beta chain appears in the sequencing data of a study of CD8 T cells in Susac syndrome. Background on the study: Patients with Susac syndrome were therapy-naive, on corticosteroids, or on intravenous immunoglobulin alone at the time that blood was drawn.

This CDR3 has 17 amino acids. The V and J ends lost 0 bases and 3 bases respectively, with 15 bases between them. Looked up from germline, CDR1 is MGHRA and CDR2 is YSYEKL. RNA amounts of roughly 0.45 to 1 ug underwent reverse transcription with random hexamers. A multiplex approach, immunoSEQ multiplex PCR, amplified TCR beta CDR3 across 54 Vbeta and 13 Jbeta. TCRdb reprocessed the immunoSEQ multiplex PCR reads with MiXCR, giving one entry per CDR3 protein. The repertoire holds about 180,000 distinct CDR3 sequences, with about 94% as singletons. TEMRA cells were FACS-enriched, while CD8+ and CD4+ T cells were negatively isolated.

Sequenced sample: CD4+ T cells from PBMCs. The clonotype originates from a human donor with Susac syndrome. The chain couples TRBV4-1 to TRBJ1-5; D might be TRBD1 (5 bases). The CDR3 loop reads CASSQDRRGRVNQPQHF. Written as DNA, the CDR3 is TGCGCCAGCAGCCAAGATCGGAGGGGTAGGGTCAATCAGCCCCAGCATTTT.